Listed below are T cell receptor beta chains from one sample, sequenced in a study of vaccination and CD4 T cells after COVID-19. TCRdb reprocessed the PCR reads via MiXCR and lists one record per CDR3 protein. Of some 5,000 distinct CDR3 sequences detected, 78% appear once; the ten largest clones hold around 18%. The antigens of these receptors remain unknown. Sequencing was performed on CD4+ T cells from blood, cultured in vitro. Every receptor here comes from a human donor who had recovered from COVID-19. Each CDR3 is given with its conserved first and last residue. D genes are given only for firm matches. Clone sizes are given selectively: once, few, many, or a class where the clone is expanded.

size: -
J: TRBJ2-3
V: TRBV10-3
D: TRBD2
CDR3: CAIRGTTGTTTSTDTQYF
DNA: TGTGCCATCAGGGGAACTACCGGGACTACTACTAGCACAGATACGCAGTATTTT

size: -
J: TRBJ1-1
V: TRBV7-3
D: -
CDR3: CASSLGVPGTEAFF
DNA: TGTGCCAGCAGCTTGGGGGTCCCGGGGACTGAAGCTTTCTTT

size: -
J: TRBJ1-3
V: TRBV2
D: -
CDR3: CASSAGNTIYF
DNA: TGTGCCAGCAGTGCCGGGAACACCATATATTTT

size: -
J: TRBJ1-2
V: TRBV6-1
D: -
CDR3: CASKRDTDNYGYTF
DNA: TGTGCCAGCAAACGGGACACCGATAACTATGGCTACACCTTC

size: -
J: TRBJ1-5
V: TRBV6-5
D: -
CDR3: CASSSGRNSNQPQHF
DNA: TGTGCCAGCAGTTCGGGGAGGAATAGCAATCAGCCCCAGCATTTT

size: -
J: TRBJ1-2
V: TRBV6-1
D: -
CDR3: CASSENGAGYGYTF
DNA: TGTGCCAGCAGTGAGAACGGGGCCGGCTATGGCTACACCTTC

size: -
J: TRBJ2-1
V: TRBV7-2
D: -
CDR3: CASSPQEGFGQFF
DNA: TGTGCCAGCAGCCCACAGGAAGGGTTTGGGCAGTTCTTC

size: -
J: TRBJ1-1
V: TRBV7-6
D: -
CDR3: CASSSQGGTEAFF
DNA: TGTGCCAGCAGCTCGCAGGGCGGCACTGAAGCTTTCTTT

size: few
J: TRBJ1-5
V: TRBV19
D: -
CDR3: CASSIGWAGGNQPQHF
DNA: TGTGCCAGTAGTATAGGGTGGGCAGGGGGCAATCAGCCCCAGCATTTT

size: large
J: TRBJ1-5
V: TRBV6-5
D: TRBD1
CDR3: CASSYSRDSQPQHF
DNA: TGTGCCAGCAGTTACTCGCGGGACAGTCAGCCCCAGCATTTT

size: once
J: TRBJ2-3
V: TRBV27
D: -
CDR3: CASSLSLPTRGPTDTQYF
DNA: TGTGCCAGCAGTTTATCCCTCCCCACCAGGGGTCCGACAGATACGCAGTATTTT

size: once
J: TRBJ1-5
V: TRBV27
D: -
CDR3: CASSPGRAEGILGNQPQHF
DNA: TGTGCCAGCAGTCCGGGTCGTGCCGAGGGGATACTTGGTAATCAGCCCCAGCATTTT

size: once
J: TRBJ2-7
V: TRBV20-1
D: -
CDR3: CSANFRAGYEQYF
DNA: TGCAGTGCTAATTTCAGGGCGGGGTACGAGCAGTACTTC

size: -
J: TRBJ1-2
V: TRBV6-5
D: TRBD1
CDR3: CAISSAIGTVDGYTF
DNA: TGTGCCATCAGTTCAGCGATTGGGACAGTGGATGGCTACACCTTC

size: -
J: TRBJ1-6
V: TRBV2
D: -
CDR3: CASRMRFVDNSPLHF
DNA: TGTGCCAGCAGAATGAGGTTCGTAGATAATTCACCCCTCCACTTT

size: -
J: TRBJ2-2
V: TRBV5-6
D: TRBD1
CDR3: CASTGTGGTGELFF
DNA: TGTGCCAGTACCGGGACAGGGGGGACCGGGGAGCTGTTTTTT

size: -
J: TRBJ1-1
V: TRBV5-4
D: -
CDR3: CASSLALRNTEAFF
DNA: TGTGCCAGCAGCTTGGCCCTCAGAAACACTGAAGCTTTCTTT

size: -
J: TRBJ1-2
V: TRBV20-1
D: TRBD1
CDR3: CSAKRGQGASVGGYTF
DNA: TGCAGTGCTAAACGAGGACAGGGGGCGTCGGTGGGTGGCTACACCTTC

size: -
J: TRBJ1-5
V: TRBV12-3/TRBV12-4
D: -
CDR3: CASSFDSSGGQPQHF
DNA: TGTGCCAGCAGTTTCGACAGCTCCGGGGGGCAGCCCCAGCATTTT

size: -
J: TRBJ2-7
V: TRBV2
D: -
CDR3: CASSGRLDIYFGVGYF
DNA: TGTGCCAGCAGTGGTAGACTGGACATCTACTTTGGCGTGGGGTACTTC

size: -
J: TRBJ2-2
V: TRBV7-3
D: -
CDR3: CASSLGSGELFF
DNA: TGTGCCAGCAGCTTAGGCTCCGGGGAGCTGTTTTTT

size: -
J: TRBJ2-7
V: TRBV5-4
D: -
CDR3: CASSPGPDSSSYEQYF
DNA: TGTGCCAGCAGCCCCGGACCTGACTCGAGCTCCTACGAGCAGTACTTC

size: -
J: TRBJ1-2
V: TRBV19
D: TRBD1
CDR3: CASHRGNYGYTF
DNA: TGTGCCAGCCACAGGGGGAACTATGGCTACACCTTC

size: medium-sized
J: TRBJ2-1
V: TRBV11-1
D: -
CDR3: CASSFRDNEQFF
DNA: TGTGCCAGCAGCTTTAGAGACAATGAGCAGTTCTTC

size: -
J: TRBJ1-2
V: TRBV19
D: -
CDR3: CASSIGGPNYGYTF
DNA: TGTGCCAGTAGTATAGGAGGACCCAACTATGGCTACACCTTC

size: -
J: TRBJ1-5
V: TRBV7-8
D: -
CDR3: CASSLHGNQPQHF
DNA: TGTGCCAGCAGCTTACACGGCAATCAGCCCCAGCATTTT

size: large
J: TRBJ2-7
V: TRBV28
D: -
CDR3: CASTLIGGYEQYF
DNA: TGTGCCAGCACTTTAATAGGGGGCTACGAGCAGTACTTC

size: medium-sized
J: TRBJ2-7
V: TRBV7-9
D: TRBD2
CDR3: CASSLLQGGRPEQYF
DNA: TGTGCCAGCAGCTTATTACAGGGCGGGAGGCCCGAGCAGTACTTC

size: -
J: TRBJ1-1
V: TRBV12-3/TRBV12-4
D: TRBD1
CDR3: CASRDHDRGNTEAFF
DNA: TGTGCCAGCCGAGACCACGACAGGGGGAACACTGAAGCTTTCTTT

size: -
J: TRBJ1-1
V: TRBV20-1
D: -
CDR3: CSARRTNTEAFF
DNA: TGCAGTGCTAGAAGAACTAACACTGAAGCTTTCTTT

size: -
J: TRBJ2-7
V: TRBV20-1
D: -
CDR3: CRAVRQSSYEQYF
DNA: TGCAGGGCAGTGCGGCAGAGCTCCTACGAGCAGTACTTC

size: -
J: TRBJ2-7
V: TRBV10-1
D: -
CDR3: CASRDSRIEQYF
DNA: TGCGCCAGCAGGGACAGTCGGATCGAGCAGTACTTC

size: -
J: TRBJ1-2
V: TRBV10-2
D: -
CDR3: CASSDSFYGYTF
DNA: TGCGCCAGCAGTGACAGCTTCTATGGCTACACCTTC

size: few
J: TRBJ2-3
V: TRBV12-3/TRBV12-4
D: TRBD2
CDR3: CASSPSRGGSTDTQYF
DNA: TGTGCCAGCAGCCCCTCGCGGGGGGGCAGCACAGATACGCAGTATTTT

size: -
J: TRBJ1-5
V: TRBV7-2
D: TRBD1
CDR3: CASSLYGTGGDKPQHF
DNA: TGTGCCAGCAGCTTATATGGGACAGGGGGCGATAAGCCCCAGCATTTT

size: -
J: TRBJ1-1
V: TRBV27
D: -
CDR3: CASSLYRNTEAFF
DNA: TGTGCCAGCAGTTTATATAGGAACACTGAAGCTTTCTTT

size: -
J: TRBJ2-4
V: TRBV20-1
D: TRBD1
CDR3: CSAGTGTGGDIQYF
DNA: TGCAGTGCTGGAACCGGGACAGGGGGGGACATTCAGTACTTC

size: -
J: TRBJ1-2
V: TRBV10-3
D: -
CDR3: CAATGTQPRDYGYTF
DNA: TGTGCCGCGACCGGGACACAACCTAGAGACTATGGCTACACCTTC

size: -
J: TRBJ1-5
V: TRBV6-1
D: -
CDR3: CASSEGRASNQPQHF
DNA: TGTGCCAGCAGTGAAGGCAGAGCAAGCAATCAGCCCCAGCATTTT

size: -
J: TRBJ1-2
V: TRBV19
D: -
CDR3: CASSSGLPGGYTF
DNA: TGTGCCAGTAGTAGCGGACTGCCCGGGGGCTACACCTTC

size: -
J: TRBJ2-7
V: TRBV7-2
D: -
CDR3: CASSLQGRTYEQYF
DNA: TGTGCCAGCAGCTTACAGGGGAGGACCTACGAGCAGTACTTC

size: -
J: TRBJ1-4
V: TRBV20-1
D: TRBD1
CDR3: CSALPGTGNEKLFF
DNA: TGCAGTGCGCTCCCCGGGACAGGGAATGAAAAACTGTTTTTT

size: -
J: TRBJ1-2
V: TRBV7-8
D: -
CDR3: CASSLLGFGDYGYTF
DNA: TGTGCCAGCAGCTTATTGGGGTTTGGTGATTATGGCTACACCTTC

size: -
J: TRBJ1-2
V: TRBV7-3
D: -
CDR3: CASSPRSGDTF
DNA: TGTGCCAGCAGCCCCCGCTCAGGGGACACCTTC

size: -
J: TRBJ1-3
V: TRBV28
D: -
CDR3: CASSYGAGNTIYF
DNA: TGTGCCAGCAGTTACGGGGCCGGAAACACCATATATTTT

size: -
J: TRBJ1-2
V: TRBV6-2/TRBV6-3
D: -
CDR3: CASSYSNREGYTF
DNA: TGTGCCAGCAGTTACTCGAACAGGGAAGGCTACACCTTC

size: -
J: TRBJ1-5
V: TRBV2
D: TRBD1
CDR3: CASRGTVSNQPQHF
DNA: TGTGCCAGCAGGGGGACAGTTAGCAATCAGCCCCAGCATTTT

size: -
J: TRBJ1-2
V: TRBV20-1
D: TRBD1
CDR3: CSANPRGQGYTF
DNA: TGCAGTGCTAATCCCAGGGGGCAAGGCTACACCTTC

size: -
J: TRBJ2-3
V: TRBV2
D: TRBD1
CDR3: CASRLDREVTDTQYF
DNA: TGTGCCAGCAGGTTGGACAGGGAGGTGACAGATACGCAGTATTTT

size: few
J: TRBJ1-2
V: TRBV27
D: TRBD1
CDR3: CASSRTWDSPYGYTF
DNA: TGTGCCAGCAGCAGAACGTGGGACAGCCCCTATGGCTACACCTTC

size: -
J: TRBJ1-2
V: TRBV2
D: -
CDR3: CASSDRQRGYTF
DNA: TGTGCCAGCAGTGACCGACAGAGAGGCTACACCTTC

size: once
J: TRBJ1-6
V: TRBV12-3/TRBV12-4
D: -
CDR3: CASRMDSYTSPLHF
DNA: TGTGCCAGCAGAATGGACAGCTATACTTCACCCCTCCACTTT

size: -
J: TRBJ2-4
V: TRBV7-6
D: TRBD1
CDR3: CASSRGQGNIQYF
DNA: TGTGCCAGCAGCCGGGGACAGGGGAACATTCAGTACTTC

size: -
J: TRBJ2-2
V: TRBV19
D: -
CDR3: CASSMEGIRTGELFF
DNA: TGTGCCAGTAGTATGGAAGGGATACGCACCGGGGAGCTGTTTTTT

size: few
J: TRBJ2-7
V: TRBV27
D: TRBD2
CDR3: CASSFVWGRGEQYF
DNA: TGTGCCAGCAGTTTTGTATGGGGGAGGGGCGAGCAGTACTTC

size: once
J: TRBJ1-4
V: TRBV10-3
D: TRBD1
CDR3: CAIRAGGGEKLFF
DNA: TGTGCCATCAGGGCAGGGGGTGGGGAAAAACTGTTTTTT

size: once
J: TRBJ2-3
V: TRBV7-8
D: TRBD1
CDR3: CASSAGIGTGGGTSTDTQYF
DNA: TGTGCCAGCAGCGCCGGTATAGGGACAGGGGGGGGCACAAGTACAGATACGCAGTATTTT

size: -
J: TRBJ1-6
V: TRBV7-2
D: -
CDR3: CASSPYGYNSPLHF
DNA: TGTGCCAGCAGCCCGTACGGGTATAATTCACCCCTCCACTTT

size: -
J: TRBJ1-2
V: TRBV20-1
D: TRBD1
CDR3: CSAPWTGLLYGYTF
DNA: TGCAGTGCTCCCTGGACAGGGTTACTCTATGGCTACACCTTC